A single sample gave rise to the 24 T cell receptor beta chains below, sequenced in a study of control samples from healthy donors and cancer patients. Sequencing was performed with immunoSEQ multiplex PCR; in TCRdb, only in-frame clones are kept and a portion is missing. The table has fewer than 100,000 clones, around 80% seen once. The sample consisted of blood. The receptors were sampled from a man aged 60 to 69 in good health.

V is TRBV6-1 and J is TRBJ2-2; 9 bases align to TRBD2. This CDR3 comprises 14 residues. Trimming removed 3 bases from V and 6 bases from J; junction bases left unmatched: 2. The germline CDR1 and CDR2 sequences are MNHNS and SASEGT. The CDR3 nucleotides are TGTGCCAGCAGTGACGGCGGGGGGGCCGGGGAGCTGTTTTTT. Encoded protein: CASSDGGGAGELFF.

This clone was seen only a few times. The chain recombines TRBV7-2 with TRBJ2-2; D gene ambiguous. Trimming took off 7 bases at V and 1 base at J, with 4 bases between the two ends. This CDR3 is 12 amino acids long. CDR1 and CDR2 (germline): SGHTA, FQGNSA. In DNA, the CDR3 is TGTGCCAGCATAGAGAACACCGGGGAGCTGTTTTTT. It encodes CASIENTGELFF.

This chain links TRBV19 with TRBJ1-5; 9 bases are a match to TRBD1. V trimming: 6 bases; J trimming: 0 bases; junction bases outside the gene matches: 9. The germline CDR1 and CDR2 sequences are LNHDA and SQIVND (reference sequence). This CDR3 has 17 residues. This CDR3 reads CASSPLGQGSSNQPQHF. CDR3 coding DNA: TGTGCCAGTAGCCCGTTGGGACAGGGCAGTAGCAATCAGCCCCAGCATTTT. Full variable domain (remainder filled in from reference TRBV19 and TRBJ1-5): DGGITQSPKYLFRKEGQNVTLSCEQNLNHDAMYWYRQDPGQGLRLIYYSQIVNDFQKGDIAEGYSVSREKKESFPLTVTSAQKNPTAFYLCASSPLGQGSSNQPQHFGDGTRLSIL.

The rearrangement links TRBV7-6 to TRBJ1-3; 7 bases agree with TRBD1. This CDR3 has 16 residues. In germline, CDR1 is SGHVS, CDR2 FNYEAQ. Trimming cost V 0 bases and J 0 bases; bases outside gene matches: 2. The CDR3 is CASSLAGQNSGNTIYF. CDR3 DNA: TGTGCCAGCAGCTTAGCGGGACAGAACTCTGGAAACACCATATATTTT.

The rearrangement uses TRBV28 and TRBJ2-3; D uncertain. The germline gives CDR1 MDHEN, CDR2 SYDVKM. V dropped 5 bases and J dropped 2 bases, with 11 bases sitting between them. This CDR3 is built from 14 residues. The CDR3 protein is CASSPDRPTDTQYF. DNA of the CDR3: TGTGCCAGCAGTCCTGATCGGCCCACAGATACGCAGTATTTT.

CDR3 coding DNA: TGTGCCAGCTCACGGGACAGGGGTGACGAGCAGTACTTC. Its protein is CASSRDRGDEQYF. V and J are TRBV18 and TRBJ2-7; 10 positions agree with TRBD1. Germline-derived CDR1 and CDR2 are KGHSH and LQKENI. The CDR3 totals 13 residues. Trimming cost V 4 bases and J 5 bases; bases outside gene matches: 2.

This rearrangement joins TRBV7-9 to TRBJ2-7; 9 nucleotides match TRBD2. The CDR3 extends over 14 amino acids. Trimming cost V 1 base and J 2 bases; bases outside gene matches: 0. Germline lookup yields CDR1 SEHNR and CDR2 FQNEAQ (reference sequence). CDR3 bases: TGTGCCAGCAGCTTAGTAGCGGGGGCCTACGAGCAGTACTTC. It specifies CASSLVAGAYEQYF.

The chain uses TRBV5-1 and TRBJ2-2; TRBD2 might be the D (6 bases). Germline V gives CDR1 SGHRS, CDR2 YFSETQ. V dropped 4 bases and J dropped 5 bases, with 15 bases sitting between them. The CDR3 loop spans 15 amino acids. CDR3 sequence: CASSPESGGTGELFF. The DNA for the CDR3 is TGCGCCAGCAGCCCCGAATCCGGGGGTACCGGGGAGCTGTTTTTT.

The CDR3 loop is CASSFSETQYF. The CDR3 region has the DNA TGTGCCAGCAGCTTCTCAGAGACCCAGTACTTC. This chain uses TRBV5-4 with TRBJ2-5; D remains unclear. Germline CDR1 and CDR2: SGHNT and YYREEE (reference sequence). The CDR3 has 11 amino acids. Trimming took off 2 bases at V and 4 bases at J, with 3 bases between the two ends.

V usage is TRBV30 and J usage is TRBJ2-7; TRBD2 matches at 9 bases. The CDR3 extends over 14 amino acids. Germline V gene data show CDR1 as GTSNPN and CDR2 as SVGIG (reference sequence). J lost 4 bases, V lost 2 bases, and 6 bases had no gene match. The CDR3 reads CAWSLATSGYEQYF. The CDR3 bases are TGTGCCTGGAGTCTGGCGACTAGCGGATACGAGCAGTACTTC.

Notes on this clone: The junction departs from germline at one end; a sequencing error may be responsible. V usage is TRBV25-1 and J usage is TRBJ2-3, with TRBD2 matching over 7 bases. The CDR3 is made up of 13 amino acids. From germline, CDR1 is MGHDK and CDR2 SYGVNS. CDR3 nucleotides: TGTGCCAGCAGCGACTTGGGAGGGGCCAAATTGGATTTT. Amino acid sequence: CASSDLGGAKLDF.

This clone appeared a single time. This sequence joins TRBV2 and TRBJ2-6; D uncertain. The CDR3 spans 16 residues. The V gene lost 2 bases and the J gene lost 0 bases, with 8 bases spanning the gap. Germline V gene data show CDR1 as SNHLY and CDR2 as FYNNEI. Here the CDR3 reads CASSETSSSGANVLTF. The CDR3, as DNA: TGTGCCAGCAGTGAAACGTCGAGCTCTGGGGCCAACGTCCTGACTTTC.

This sequence joins TRBV27 and TRBJ1-2; D may be TRBD1 (5 bases). V lost 3 bases and J 5 bases, leaving 10 bases between the germline ends. The CDR3 runs to 13 residues. From germline, CDR1 is MNHEY and CDR2 SMNVEV (reference sequence). Here the CDR3 reads CASSLAGRYGYTF. The CDR3 nucleotides read TGTGCCAGCAGTTTGGCAGGGAGATATGGCTACACCTTC.

The CDR3 sequence is CASSLVLTSGDLAQYF. CDR3 sequence (DNA): TGCGCCAGCAGCTTGGTACTGACTAGCGGGGATCTGGCCCAGTACTTC. The rearrangement joins TRBV5-1 to TRBJ2-5, with 11 positions matching TRBD2. V shed 0 bases, J shed 9 bases, and the junction held 10 bases outside the gene matches. This CDR3 region has 16 residues. Germline CDR1 SGHRS, CDR2 YFSETQ.

This rearrangement joins TRBV6-5 to TRBJ2-7; tentatively, D is TRBD1 (5 bases). The CDR3 sequence is 12 residues long. In germline, CDR1 is MNHEY, CDR2 SVGAGI. V lost 2 bases and J lost 4, with 6 bases in between. The CDR3 DNA follows: TGTGCCAGCAGTTACCCAGGGTACGAGCAGTACTTC. Protein sequence: CASSYPGYEQYF.

J is TRBJ2-5 and V is TRBV7-8, with D uncertain. The germline V gene has CDR1 SGHVS and CDR2 FQNEAQ. This CDR3 spans 13 amino acids. The germline V and J ends were trimmed by 6 bases and 4 bases, with 12 bases remaining between them. The DNA of the CDR3 is TGTGCCAGCAGGATAGAGGACCGAGAGACCCAGTACTTC. Amino acids: CASRIEDRETQYF. Combining the CDR3 with reference TRBV7-8 and TRBJ2-5 gives the whole variable domain GAGVSQSPRYKVAKRGQDVALRCDPISGHVSLFWYQQALGQGPEFLTYFQNEAQLDKSGLPSDRFFAERPEGSVSTLKIQRTQQEDSAVYLCASRIEDRETQYFGPGTRLLVL.

V is TRBV7-2 and J is TRBJ2-7; 9 bases match TRBD1. CDR1 and CDR2 (germline): SGHTA, FQGNSA. V gave up 5 bases and J gave up 0 bases; unmatched junction bases: 8. The CDR3 covers 16 residues. The CDR3 region has the DNA TGTGCCAGCAGCCTCCGGACAGGGGCCTCCTCCTACGAGCAGTACTTC. It translates to CASSLRTGASSYEQYF.

The chain joins TRBV5-6 to TRBJ1-5, with 7 bases identical to TRBD1. The CDR3 has 14 residues. From germline, CDR1 is SGHDT and CDR2 YYEEEE. Unmatched junction bases numbered 5, after V lost 4 bases and J lost 4 bases. The CDR3 spells CASSGGTVNQPQHF. In nucleotides, the CDR3 is TGTGCCAGCAGCGGGGGGACAGTGAATCAGCCCCAGCATTTT.

This rearrangement joins TRBV5-1 to TRBJ1-1; maybe TRBD1 (6 bases). CDR3 length: 13 amino acids. Trimming left V 2 bases short and J 11 bases short, with 16 bases between. The V gene's germline CDR1 is SGHRS and CDR2 YFSETQ. Written as DNA, the CDR3 is TGCGCCAGCAGCTTTTCCCAGCAGGGGCGTGCTTTCTTT. It encodes CASSFSQQGRAFF.

Of note for this clone: Other DNA sequences of this sample code for an identical CDR3. The gene calls are TRBV29-1 and TRBJ2-7; 7 nucleotides match TRBD1. Germline V gene lookup returns CDR1 SQVTM and CDR2 ANQGSEA. This CDR3 contains 12 residues. V was clipped by 6 bases and J by 3 bases; unmatched bases: 5. DNA of the CDR3: TGCAGCGTCGGGACAGATCTCTACGAGCAGTACTTC. It specifies CSVGTDLYEQYF.

This chain uses TRBV5-1 with TRBJ2-3, with 8 nucleotides matching TRBD2. The length of the CDR3 is 16 residues. The ends lost 0 bases at V and 2 bases at J; junction bases unmatched: 5. Germline CDR1 reads SGHRS; CDR2 reads YFSETQ. CDR3: CASSLVVAGSTDTQYF. CDR3 nucleotides: TGCGCCAGCAGCTTGGTGGTAGCGGGATCCACAGATACGCAGTATTTT.

The rearrangement joins TRBV3-1 (or the pseudogene TRBV3-2) to TRBJ2-7, with D possibly TRBD2 on 7 matching bases. The germline CDR1 and CDR2 sequences are LGHDT and YNNKEL (reference sequence). With 4 bases removed from V and 8 bases from J, the gap between germline ends came to 24 bases. CDR3 length: 16 residues. The CDR3 here is CASSLHGGGAEVKQYF. The CDR3 nucleotides read TGTGCCAGCAGCCTCCACGGAGGGGGGGCTGAAGTGAAGCAGTACTTC.

This chain links TRBV7-2 with TRBJ1-3; D may be TRBD1 (5 bases). CDR3 length equals 16 residues. Per the germline V gene, CDR1 is SGHTA and CDR2 is FQGNSA. The V end was cut by 6 bases, the J end by 0 bases, with 15 bases between. CDR3: CASSRGGVGSGNTIYF. The CDR3 DNA sequence: TGTGCCAGCAGTAGGGGAGGGGTGGGCTCTGGAAACACCATATATTTT.

The V and J genes are TRBV19 and TRBJ1-5, with D uncertain. V lost 1 base and J lost 0, with 10 bases in between. CDR1 and CDR2 from the germline V gene are LNHDA and SQIVND (reference sequence). CDR3 length: 16 residues. As DNA, the CDR3 is TGTGCCAGTAGTATAGTGACACCATATAGCAATCAGCCCCAGCATTTT. This encodes CASSIVTPYSNQPQHF.